The entry below gives a single T cell receptor beta chain sequence along with its context. Its target is not known. This record comes from a study of blood T cells in healthy people across ages. Overall study results and limits: It was not possible, with unsorted PBMCs, to conclusively compare naive and antigen-experienced cells.

The CDR3 runs to 14 residues. Germline V gives CDR1 SEHNR, CDR2 FQNEAQ (reference sequence). Between the trimmed V and J ends, which lost 0 bases and 11 bases, there was a span of 16 bases. For the second PCR, which ran for about 7 to 11 cycles, a sample-barcoded 5' primer and a J-beta primer mix were used. TCRdb ran MiXCR on the 5' RACE reads and lists one entry per CDR3 protein. The sample has 500,000 to 700,000 distinct CDR3 sequences, about 30% seen once. This chain joins TRBV7-9 and TRBJ1-1; possible D gene TRBD1, 5 bases. Material: blood. The receptor was derived from an elderly woman in good health. The CDR3 loop is CASSLAKNGGGAFF. CDR3 nucleotide sequence: TGTGCCAGCAGCTTAGCTAAAAACGGGGGAGGGGCTTTCTTT. Filled out from reference TRBV7-9 and TRBJ1-1, the complete variable domain reads DTGVSQNPRHKITKRGQNVTFRCDPISEHNRLYWYRQTLGQGPEFLTYFQNEAQLEKSRLLSDRFSAERPKGSFSTLEIQRTEQGDSAMYLCASSLAKNGGGAFFGQGTRLTVV.